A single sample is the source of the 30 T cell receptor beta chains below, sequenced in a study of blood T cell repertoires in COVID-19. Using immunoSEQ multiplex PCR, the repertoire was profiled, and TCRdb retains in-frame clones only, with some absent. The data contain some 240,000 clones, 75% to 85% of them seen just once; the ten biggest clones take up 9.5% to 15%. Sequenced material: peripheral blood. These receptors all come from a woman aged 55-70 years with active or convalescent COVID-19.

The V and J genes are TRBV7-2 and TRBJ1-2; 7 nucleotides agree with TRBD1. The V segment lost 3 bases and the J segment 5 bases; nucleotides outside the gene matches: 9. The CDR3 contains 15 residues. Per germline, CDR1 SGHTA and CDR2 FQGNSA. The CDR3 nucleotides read TGTGCCAGCAGCTTGTCCGGGACAGCGATGTATGGCTACACCTTC. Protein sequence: CASSLSGTAMYGYTF.

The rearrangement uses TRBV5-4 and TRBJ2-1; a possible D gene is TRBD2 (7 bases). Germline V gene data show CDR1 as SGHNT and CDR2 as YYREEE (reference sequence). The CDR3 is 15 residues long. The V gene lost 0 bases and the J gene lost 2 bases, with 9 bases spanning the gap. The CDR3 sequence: CASSLVGGPYNEQFF. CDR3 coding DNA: TGTGCCAGCAGCTTGGTGGGGGGGCCCTACAATGAGCAGTTCTTC.

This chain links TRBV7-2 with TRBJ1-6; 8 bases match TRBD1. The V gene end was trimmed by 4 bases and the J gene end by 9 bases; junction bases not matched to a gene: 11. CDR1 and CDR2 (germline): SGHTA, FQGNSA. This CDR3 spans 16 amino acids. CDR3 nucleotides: TGTGCCAGCAGCTCCACAGGGGGGGCTTCAGTTTCACCCCTCCACTTT. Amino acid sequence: CASSSTGGASVSPLHF.

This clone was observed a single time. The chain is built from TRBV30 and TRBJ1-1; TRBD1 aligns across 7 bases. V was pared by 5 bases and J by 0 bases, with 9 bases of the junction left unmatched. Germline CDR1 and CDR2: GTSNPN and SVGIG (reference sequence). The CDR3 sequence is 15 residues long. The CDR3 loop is CAWATGAFMNTEAFF. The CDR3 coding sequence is TGTGCCTGGGCTACAGGGGCCTTCATGAACACTGAAGCTTTCTTT.

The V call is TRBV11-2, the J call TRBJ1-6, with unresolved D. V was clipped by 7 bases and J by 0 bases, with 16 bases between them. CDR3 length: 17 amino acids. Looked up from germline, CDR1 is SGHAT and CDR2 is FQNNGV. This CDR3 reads CASTPSPLSSYNSPLHF. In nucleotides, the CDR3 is TGTGCCAGCACCCCGAGCCCCCTGAGCTCCTATAATTCACCCCTCCACTTT.

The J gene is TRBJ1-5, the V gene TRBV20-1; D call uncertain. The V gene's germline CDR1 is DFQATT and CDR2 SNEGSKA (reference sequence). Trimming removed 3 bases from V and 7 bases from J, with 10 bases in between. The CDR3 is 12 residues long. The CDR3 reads CSASDGAQPQHF. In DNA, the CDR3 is TGCAGTGCTAGTGACGGAGCACAGCCCCAGCATTTT.

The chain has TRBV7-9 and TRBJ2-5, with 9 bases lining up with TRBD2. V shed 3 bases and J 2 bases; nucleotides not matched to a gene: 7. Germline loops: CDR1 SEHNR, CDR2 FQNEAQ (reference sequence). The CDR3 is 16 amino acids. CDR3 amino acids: CASSLPGTSIQETQYF. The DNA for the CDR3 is TGTGCCAGCAGCTTGCCCGGGACTAGCATTCAAGAGACCCAGTACTTC. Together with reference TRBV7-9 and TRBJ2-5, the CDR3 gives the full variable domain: DTGVSQNPRHKITKRGQNVTFRCDPISEHNRLYWYRQTLGQGPEFLTYFQNEAQLEKSRLLSDRFSAERPKGSFSTLEIQRTEQGDSAMYLCASSLPGTSIQETQYFGPGTRLLVL.

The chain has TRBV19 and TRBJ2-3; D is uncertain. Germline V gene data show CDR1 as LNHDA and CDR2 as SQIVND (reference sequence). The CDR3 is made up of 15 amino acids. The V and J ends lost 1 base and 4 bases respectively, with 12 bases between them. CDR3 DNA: TGTGCCAGTAGTATAGCCTCCCTAGGCGCAGATACGCAGTATTTT. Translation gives CASSIASLGADTQYF. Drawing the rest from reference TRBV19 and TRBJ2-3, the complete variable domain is DGGITQSPKYLFRKEGQNVTLSCEQNLNHDAMYWYRQDPGQGLRLIYYSQIVNDFQKGDIAEGYSVSREKKESFPLTVTSAQKNPTAFYLCASSIASLGADTQYFGPGTRLTVL.

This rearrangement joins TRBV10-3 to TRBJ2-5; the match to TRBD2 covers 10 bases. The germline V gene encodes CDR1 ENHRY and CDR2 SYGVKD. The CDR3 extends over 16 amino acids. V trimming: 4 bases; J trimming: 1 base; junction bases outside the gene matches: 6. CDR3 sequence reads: CAISGASGGPQETQYF. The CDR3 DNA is TGTGCCATCAGTGGGGCTAGCGGGGGCCCCCAAGAGACCCAGTACTTC.

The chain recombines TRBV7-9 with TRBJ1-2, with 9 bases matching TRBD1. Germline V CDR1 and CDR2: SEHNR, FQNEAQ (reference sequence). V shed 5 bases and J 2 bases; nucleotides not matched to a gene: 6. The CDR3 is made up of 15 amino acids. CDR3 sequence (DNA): TGTGCCAGCAGCCCCCTGGGACAGGGCAACTATGGCTACACCTTC. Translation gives CASSPLGQGNYGYTF. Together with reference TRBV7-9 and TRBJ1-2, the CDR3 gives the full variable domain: DTGVSQNPRHKITKRGQNVTFRCDPISEHNRLYWYRQTLGQGPEFLTYFQNEAQLEKSRLLSDRFSAERPKGSFSTLEIQRTEQGDSAMYLCASSPLGQGNYGYTFGSGTRLTVV.

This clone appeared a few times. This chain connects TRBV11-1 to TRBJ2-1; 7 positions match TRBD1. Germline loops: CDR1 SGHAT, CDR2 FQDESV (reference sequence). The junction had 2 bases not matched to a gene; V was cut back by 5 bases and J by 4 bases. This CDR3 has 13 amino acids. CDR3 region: CASSQGQYNEQFF. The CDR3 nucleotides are TGTGCCAGCAGCCAGGGACAGTACAATGAGCAGTTCTTC.

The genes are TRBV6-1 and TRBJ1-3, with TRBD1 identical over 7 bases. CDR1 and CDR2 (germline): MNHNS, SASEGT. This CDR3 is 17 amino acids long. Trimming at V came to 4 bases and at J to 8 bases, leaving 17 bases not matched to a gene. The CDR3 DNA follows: TGTGCCAGCAGTGTCTCCGGGACAGCCCCTGGGCGAGACACCATATATTTT. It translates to CASSVSGTAPGRDTIYF.

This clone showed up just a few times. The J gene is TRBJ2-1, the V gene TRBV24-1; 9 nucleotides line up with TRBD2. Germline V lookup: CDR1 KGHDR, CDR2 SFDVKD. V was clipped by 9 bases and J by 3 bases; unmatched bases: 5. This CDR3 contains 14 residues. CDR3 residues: CATSAGGGYNEQFF. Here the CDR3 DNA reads TGTGCCACCTCAGCGGGGGGAGGCTACAATGAGCAGTTCTTC.

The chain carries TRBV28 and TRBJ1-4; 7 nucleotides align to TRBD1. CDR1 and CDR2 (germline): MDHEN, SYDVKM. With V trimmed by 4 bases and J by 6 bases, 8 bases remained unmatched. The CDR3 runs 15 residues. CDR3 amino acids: CASSWGQPGYEKLFF. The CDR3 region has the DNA TGTGCCAGCAGTTGGGGACAGCCGGGGTATGAAAAACTGTTTTTT.

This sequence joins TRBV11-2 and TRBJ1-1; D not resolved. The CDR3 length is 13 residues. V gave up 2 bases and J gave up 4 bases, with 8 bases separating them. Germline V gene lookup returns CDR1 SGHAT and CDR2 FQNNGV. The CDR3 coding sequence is TGTGCCAGCAGCTTACAGGTGAGCACTGAAGCTTTCTTT. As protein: CASSLQVSTEAFF.

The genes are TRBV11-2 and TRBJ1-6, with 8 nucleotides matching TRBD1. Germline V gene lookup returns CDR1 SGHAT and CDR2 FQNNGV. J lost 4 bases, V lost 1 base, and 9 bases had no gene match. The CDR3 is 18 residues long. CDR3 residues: CASSLARGRLRYNSPLHF. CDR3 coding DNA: TGTGCCAGCAGCTTAGCCAGGGGGCGCCTTCGGTATAATTCACCCCTCCACTTT.

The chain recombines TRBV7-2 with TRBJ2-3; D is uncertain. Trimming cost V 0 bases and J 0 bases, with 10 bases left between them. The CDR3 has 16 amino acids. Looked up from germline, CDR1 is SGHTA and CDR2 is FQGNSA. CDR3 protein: CASSLALGRSTDTQYF. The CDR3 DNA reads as TGTGCCAGCAGCTTAGCGTTGGGCCGCAGCACAGATACGCAGTATTTT.

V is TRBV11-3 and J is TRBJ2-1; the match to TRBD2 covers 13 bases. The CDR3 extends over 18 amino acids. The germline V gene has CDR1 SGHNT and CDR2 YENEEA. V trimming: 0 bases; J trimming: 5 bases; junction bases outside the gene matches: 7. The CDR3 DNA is TGTGCCAGCAGCTTAGATCGGCTGGGACTAGCGGGGAACAATGAGCAGTTCTTC. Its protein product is CASSLDRLGLAGNNEQFF.

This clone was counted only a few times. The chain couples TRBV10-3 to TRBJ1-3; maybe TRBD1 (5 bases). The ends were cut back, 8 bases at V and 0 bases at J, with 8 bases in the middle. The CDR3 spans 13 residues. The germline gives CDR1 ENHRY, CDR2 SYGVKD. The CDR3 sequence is CAIATVSGNTIYF. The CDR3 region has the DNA TGTGCCATCGCGACAGTCTCTGGAAACACCATATATTTT.

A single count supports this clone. The CDR3 DNA reads as TGTGCCAGTAGAAGACAGGGAGGAGCGGAAAAACTGTTTTTT. Its protein is CASRRQGGAEKLFF. The chain couples TRBV19 to TRBJ1-4, with 7 nucleotides matching TRBD1. The CDR3 is 14 residues long. The V and J ends lost 6 bases and 8 bases, in that order; junction bases with no gene match: 9. CDR1 and CDR2 (germline): LNHDA, SQIVND (reference sequence). Full variable domain (rest looked up from reference TRBV19 and TRBJ1-4): DGGITQSPKYLFRKEGQNVTLSCEQNLNHDAMYWYRQDPGQGLRLIYYSQIVNDFQKGDIAEGYSVSREKKESFPLTVTSAQKNPTAFYLCASRRQGGAEKLFFGSGTQLSVL.

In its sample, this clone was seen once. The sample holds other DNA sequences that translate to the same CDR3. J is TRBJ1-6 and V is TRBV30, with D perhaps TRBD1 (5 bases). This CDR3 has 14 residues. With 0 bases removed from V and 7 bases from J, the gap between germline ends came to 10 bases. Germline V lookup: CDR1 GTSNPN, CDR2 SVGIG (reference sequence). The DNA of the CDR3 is TGTGCCTGGAGTGTCGGACAAGAAAATTCACCCCTCCACTTT. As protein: CAWSVGQENSPLHF.

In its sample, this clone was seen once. The CDR3 region is CASSILPGLAGEQYF. CDR3 nucleotide sequence: TGTGCCAGTAGTATCCTTCCGGGACTAGCGGGCGAGCAGTACTTC. V gene TRBV19 combines with J gene TRBJ2-7; 12 bases line up with TRBD2. CDR3 length: 15 amino acids. Germline V gene lookup returns CDR1 LNHDA and CDR2 SQIVND (reference sequence). V lost 3 bases and J lost 6; bases outside the gene matches: 6.

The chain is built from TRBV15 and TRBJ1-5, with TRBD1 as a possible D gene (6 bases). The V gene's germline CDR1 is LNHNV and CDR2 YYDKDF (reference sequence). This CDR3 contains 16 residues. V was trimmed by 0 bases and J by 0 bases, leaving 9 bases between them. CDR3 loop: CATSREAGDSNQPQHF. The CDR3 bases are TGTGCCACCAGCAGAGAGGCAGGGGATAGCAATCAGCCCCAGCATTTT. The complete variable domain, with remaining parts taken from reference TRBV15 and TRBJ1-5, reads DAMVIQNPRYQVTQFGKPVTLSCSQTLNHNVMYWYQQKSSQAPKLLFHYYDKDFNNEADTPDNFQSRRPNTSFCFLDIRSPGLGDTAMYLCATSREAGDSNQPQHFGDGTRLSIL.

The DNA for the CDR3 is TGTGCCAGCAGTTTATCGCTCTGGGGACAAAATAATTCACCCCTCCACTTT. It is translated as CASSLSLWGQNNSPLHF. The chain carries TRBV27 and TRBJ1-6; D might be TRBD1 (6 bases). Germline values: CDR1 MNHEY, CDR2 SMNVEV (reference sequence). The CDR3 covers 17 residues. V was shortened by 0 bases and J by 5 bases, with 14 bases between the two germline ends.

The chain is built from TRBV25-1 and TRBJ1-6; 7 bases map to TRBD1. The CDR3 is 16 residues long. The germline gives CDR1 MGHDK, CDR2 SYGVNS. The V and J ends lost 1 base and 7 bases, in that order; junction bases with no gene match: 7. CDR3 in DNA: TGTGCCAGCAGTGAATCTACCGGGACAGCCAATTCACCCCTCCACTTT. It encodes CASSESTGTANSPLHF.

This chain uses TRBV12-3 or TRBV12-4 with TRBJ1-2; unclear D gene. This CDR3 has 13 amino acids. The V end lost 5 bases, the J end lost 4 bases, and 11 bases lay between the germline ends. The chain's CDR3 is CASSPRDAYGYTF. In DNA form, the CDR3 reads TGTGCCAGCAGTCCACGGGATGCCTATGGCTACACCTTC.

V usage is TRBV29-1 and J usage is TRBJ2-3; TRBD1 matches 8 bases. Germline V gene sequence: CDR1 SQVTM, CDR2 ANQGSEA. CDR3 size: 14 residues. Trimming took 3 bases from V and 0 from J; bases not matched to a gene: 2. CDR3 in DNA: TGCAGCGTTGAGGGGACAGGAAGCACAGATACGCAGTATTTT. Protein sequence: CSVEGTGSTDTQYF.

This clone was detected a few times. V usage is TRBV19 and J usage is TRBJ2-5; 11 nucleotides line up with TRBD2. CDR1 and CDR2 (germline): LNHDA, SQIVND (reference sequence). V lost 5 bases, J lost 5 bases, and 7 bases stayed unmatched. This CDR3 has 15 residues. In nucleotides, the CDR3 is TGTGCCAGTAGTCGGATAGCGGGGGGGCAGGAGACCCAGTACTTC. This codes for CASSRIAGGQETQYF.

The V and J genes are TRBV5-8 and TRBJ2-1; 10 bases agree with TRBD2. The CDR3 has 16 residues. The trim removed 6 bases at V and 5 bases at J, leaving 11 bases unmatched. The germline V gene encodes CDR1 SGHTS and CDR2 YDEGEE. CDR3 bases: TGTGCCAGCACCCGATCTGTCCTAGCGGGGGACAATGAGCAGTTCTTC. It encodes CASTRSVLAGDNEQFF.

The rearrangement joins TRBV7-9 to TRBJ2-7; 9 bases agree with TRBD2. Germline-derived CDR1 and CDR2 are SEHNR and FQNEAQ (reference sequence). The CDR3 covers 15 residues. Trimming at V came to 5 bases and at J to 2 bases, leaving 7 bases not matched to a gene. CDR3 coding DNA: TGTGCCAGCAGCCCCCAGGGCGGGGGGGCCTACGAGCAGTACTTC. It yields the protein CASSPQGGGAYEQYF.